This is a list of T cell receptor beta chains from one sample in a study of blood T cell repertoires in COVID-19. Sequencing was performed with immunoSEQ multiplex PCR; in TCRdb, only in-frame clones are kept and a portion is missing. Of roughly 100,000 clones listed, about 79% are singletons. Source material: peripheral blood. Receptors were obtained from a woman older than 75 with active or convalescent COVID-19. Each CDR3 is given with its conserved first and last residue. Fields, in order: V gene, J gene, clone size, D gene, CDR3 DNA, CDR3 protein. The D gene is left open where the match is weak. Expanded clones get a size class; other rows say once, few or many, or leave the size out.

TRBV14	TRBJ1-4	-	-	TGTGCCAGCAGCCAATCCCCCCTCCAGGCTAATGAAAAACTGTTTTTT	CASSQSPLQANEKLFF
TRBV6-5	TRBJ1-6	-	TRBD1	TGTGCCAGCAGCTCCACCAGGGGGGAACTCCACTTT	CASSSTRGELHF
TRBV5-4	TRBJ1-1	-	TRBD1	TGTGCCAGCAGCTTGGGGTCATCAGGGGGCCGCACTGAAGCTTTCTTT	CASSLGSSGGRTEAFF
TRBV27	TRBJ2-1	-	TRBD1	TGTGCCAGCAGTGCGCAGGGACAGGGGGTCTACAATGAGCAGTTCTTC	CASSAQGQGVYNEQFF
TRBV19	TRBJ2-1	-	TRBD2	TGTGCCAGTAGGAAAGCGGGAGGGGATGAGCAGTTCTTC	CASRKAGGDEQFF
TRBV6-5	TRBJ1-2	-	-	TGTGCCACCCTTGGGAGATCTAACTATGGCTACACCTTC	CATLGRSNYGYTF
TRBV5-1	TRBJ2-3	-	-	TGCGCCAGCAGCTTGGCCGGTGTTGAAACAGATACGCAGTATTTT	CASSLAGVETDTQYF
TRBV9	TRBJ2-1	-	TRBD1	TGTGCCAGCAGCGGTCAACAGGGGGCGCGGGATGAGCAGTTCTTC	CASSGQQGARDEQFF
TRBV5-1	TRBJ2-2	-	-	TGCGCCAGCAGGACGACTAGTTCTAACACCGGGGAGCTGTTTTTT	CASRTTSSNTGELFF
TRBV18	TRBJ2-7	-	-	TGTGCCAGCTCACCACCGAGCTCCTACGAGCAGTACTTC	CASSPPSSYEQYF
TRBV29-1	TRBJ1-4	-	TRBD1	TGCAGCGCAACCGGACAGGGGAAGAGGTTACGAGAAAAACTGTTTTTT	CSATGQGKRLREKLFF
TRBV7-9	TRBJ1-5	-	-	TGTGCCAGCAGCCCCGGGGGGGCTGCTGTAGGTCAGCCCCAGCATTTT	CASSPGGAAVGQPQHF
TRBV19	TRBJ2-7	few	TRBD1	TGTGCCAGTAGTTACGACAGGGTCGAGCAGTACTTC	CASSYDRVEQYF
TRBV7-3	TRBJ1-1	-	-	TGTGCCAGCAGCCCCCAGGCCGGCACTGAAGCTTTCTTT	CASSPQAGTEAFF
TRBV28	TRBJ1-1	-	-	TGTGCCAGCAGACAGACGGGGGGCGCTAAGCTGAACACTGAAGCTTTCTTT	CASRQTGGAKLNTEAFF
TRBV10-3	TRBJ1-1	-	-	TGTGCCATCAGTGAGTCAGGAGGAGGAAGGGCTGAAGCTTTCTTT	CAISESGGGRAEAFF
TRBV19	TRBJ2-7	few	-	TGTGCCAGTAGTATCAGGGTAGACTCCTACGAGCAGTACTTC	CASSIRVDSYEQYF
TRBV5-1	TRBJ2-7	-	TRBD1	TGCGCCAGCAGCTGGCAGGGGGACGAGCAGTACTTC	CASSWQGDEQYF
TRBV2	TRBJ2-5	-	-	TGTGCCAGCAACGCGGACACTTACCAAGAGACCCAGTACTTC	CASNADTYQETQYF
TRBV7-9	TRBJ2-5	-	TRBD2	TGTGCCAGCAGCTTGGAAAGCGGGAGGGCCTACCAGACCCAGTACTTC	CASSLESGRAYQTQYF
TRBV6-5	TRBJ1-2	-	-	TGTGCCAGCTCCAACGGGGGTAATATTAACTATGGCTACACCTTC	CASSNGGNINYGYTF
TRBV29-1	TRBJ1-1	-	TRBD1	TGCAGCATGCAGGGGGCAAGGACTGAAGCTTTCTTT	CSMQGARTEAFF
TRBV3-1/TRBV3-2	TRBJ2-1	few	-	TGTGCCAGCAGCCGATCGAGCTCCTACAATGAGCAGTTCTTC	CASSRSSSYNEQFF
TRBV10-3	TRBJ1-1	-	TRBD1	TGTGCCATCAGCCCCAGGACAGGGAACACTGAAGCTTTCTTT	CAISPRTGNTEAFF
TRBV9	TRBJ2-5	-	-	TGTGCCAGCAGCGTAGGTGTGGAGGAGACCCAGTACTTC	CASSVGVEETQYF
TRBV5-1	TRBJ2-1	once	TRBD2	TGCGCCAGCAGCAACTCAGGACTAGCGAGCATCAATGAGCAGTTCTTC	CASSNSGLASINEQFF
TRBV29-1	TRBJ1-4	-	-	TGCAGCGTTGAAGATAGGGGGGGCTCTGATGAAAAACTGTTTTTT	CSVEDRGGSDEKLFF
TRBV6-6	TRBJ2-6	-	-	TGTGCCAGCAACTACATAAGTCGGGCCAACGTCCTGACTTTC	CASNYISRANVLTF
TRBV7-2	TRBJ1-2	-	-	TGTGCCAGCAGCTTATGGAATAACAGGCTAAACTATGGCTACACCTTC	CASSLWNNRLNYGYTF
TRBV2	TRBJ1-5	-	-	TGTGCCAGCAGTGAAGGCCGAATAGAAAACAATCAGCCCCAGCATTTT	CASSEGRIENNQPQHF
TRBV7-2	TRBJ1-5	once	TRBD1	TGTGCCAGCAGCTCTAGGACAGGGGACCCGAGCAATCAGCCCCAGCATTTT	CASSSRTGDPSNQPQHF
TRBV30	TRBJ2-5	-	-	TGTGCCTGGGAACTAGGCCAAGAGACCCAGTACTTC	CAWELGQETQYF
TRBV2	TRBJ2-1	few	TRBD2	TGTGCCAGCAGTAACGGACTAGCGTACAATGAGCAGTTCTTC	CASSNGLAYNEQFF
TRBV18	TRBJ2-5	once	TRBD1	TGTGCCAGCTCACTAGGGACAGGCCAAGAGACCCAGTACTTC	CASSLGTGQETQYF
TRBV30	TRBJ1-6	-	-	TGTGCCTGGAGTGTTGGAGGGGATGAATCACCCCTCCACTTT	CAWSVGGDESPLHF
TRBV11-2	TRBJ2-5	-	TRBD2	TGTGCCAGCAGCTTTCTACTAGCGGGAGAGACCCAGTACTTC	CASSFLLAGETQYF
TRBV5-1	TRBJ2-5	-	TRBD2	TGCGCCAGCAGCCCCGGGGGGGCCGGATTTCAAGAGACCCAGTACTTC	CASSPGGAGFQETQYF
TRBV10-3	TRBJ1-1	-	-	TGTGCCATCAGTGAGACGGGGAACACTGAAGCTTTCTTT	CAISETGNTEAFF
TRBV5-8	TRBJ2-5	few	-	TGTGCCAGCAGCTTAAACCGGGAGACCCAGTACTTC	CASSLNRETQYF
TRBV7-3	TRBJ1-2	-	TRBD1	TGTGCCAGCAGCCCAACGGGACAGGCAAGGGGGTATGGCTACACCTTC	CASSPTGQARGYGYTF
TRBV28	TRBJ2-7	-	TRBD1	TGTGCCAGCAGTTTGGGCGGACAGGGGGGTTACGAGCAGTACTTC	CASSLGGQGGYEQYF
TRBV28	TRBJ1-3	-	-	TGTGCCAGCAGTTTGAACGGACACTCTGGAAACACCATATATTTT	CASSLNGHSGNTIYF
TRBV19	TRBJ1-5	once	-	TGTGCCAGTAGTATTGGTACTAATAGCAATCAGCCCCAGCATTTT	CASSIGTNSNQPQHF
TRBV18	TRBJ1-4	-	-	TGTGCCAGCTCACCAGACATTAGACAGGCAACTAATGAAAAACTGTTTTTT	CASSPDIRQATNEKLFF
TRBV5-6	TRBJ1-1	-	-	TGTGCCAGCAGCCCACACGCACGGGGGGGAACGAACACTGAAGCTTTCTTT	CASSPHARGGTNTEAFF
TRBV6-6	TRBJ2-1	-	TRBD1	TGTGCCAGCAGTTCCAAACAGGGGACCTACAATGAGCAGTTCTTC	CASSSKQGTYNEQFF